These T cell receptor beta chains were read from a single sample in a study of blood T cells in healthy people across ages. TCRdb fed the 5' RACE reads into MiXCR, producing one record per CDR3 protein. The sample has 750,000 or so distinct CDR3 sequences, more than 20% seen once. The same sample was also studied in work on T cells of mothers and their children.

Specimen: blood. These receptors were taken from a boy aged 5-17 years in good health. Both conserved end residues are part of each CDR3. D genes are given only for firm matches. Size is omitted from some rows. Given values are once, few, many or a class for expanded clones.

j_call,clone_size,v_call,d_call,cdr3_nt,cdr3_aa
TRBJ1-3,few,TRBV2,NA,TGTGCCAGCAGGATGGCAGCGGGAAACACCATATATTTT,CASRMAAGNTIYF
TRBJ1-3,few,TRBV28,NA,TGTGCCAGCACTGCAAATGGAGGCGGGGGTGGAAACACCATATATTTT,CASTANGGGGGNTIYF
TRBJ2-7,NA,TRBV20-1,TRBD1,TGCAGTGCCCAGGGGAGACAGGGCCGTTCACGGTACGAGCAGTACTTC,CSAQGRQGRSRYEQYF
TRBJ2-1,NA,TRBV9,NA,TGTGCCAGCAGCGTAGGAGCCGGAACGTCCTACAATGAGCAGTTCTTC,CASSVGAGTSYNEQFF
TRBJ1-3,few,TRBV29-1,NA,TGCAGCGTTGAAAGAGGGGTCTCTGGAAACACCATATATTTT,CSVERGVSGNTIYF
TRBJ2-7,few,TRBV5-1,TRBD1,TGCGCCAGCAGCCTCCGGGACAGGTCCTACGAGCAGTACTTC,CASSLRDRSYEQYF
TRBJ1-1,NA,TRBV7-9,NA,TGTGCCAGCAGCCCCGACAGTTTTCGAGCTTTCTTT,CASSPDSFRAFF
TRBJ1-2,few,TRBV28,NA,TGTGCCAGCAGTTTCATGGGGTCCAGGGAGGCGTATGGCTACACCTTC,CASSFMGSREAYGYTF
TRBJ1-6,NA,TRBV12-3/TRBV12-4,TRBD1,TGTGCCAGCAGTTCCGAGGGGGCTTCGGATTCACCCCTCCACTTT,CASSSEGASDSPLHF
TRBJ2-7,NA,TRBV6-1,TRBD1,TGTGCCAGCATAATAGGACAGGGCCCCTACTACGAGCAGTACTTC,CASIIGQGPYYEQYF
TRBJ2-2,NA,TRBV7-2,TRBD2,TGTGCCAGCAGCTTACGCGCGGGAGCGGACACCGGGGAGCTGTTTTTT,CASSLRAGADTGELFF
TRBJ2-5,few,TRBV6-5,NA,TGTGCCAGCAGCCTTACTCTGGGATCTGAGACCCAGTGCTTC,CASSLTLGSETQCF
TRBJ2-1,NA,TRBV11-3,NA,TGTGCCAGCAGCTTAGGACGTCAACATGAGCAGTTCTTC,CASSLGRQHEQFF
TRBJ1-5,once,TRBV4-1,NA,TGCGCCAGCAGCTCCAGGTATTATAGCAATCAGCCCCAGCATTTT,CASSSRYYSNQPQHF
TRBJ2-3,NA,TRBV11-2,NA,TGTGCCAGCAGCTTAGTTATCGGGCTAAGCACAGATACGCAGTATTTT,CASSLVIGLSTDTQYF
TRBJ1-2,NA,TRBV20-1,NA,TGCAGTGCTAGATTAGGGGGCTATGGCTACACCTTC,CSARLGGYGYTF
TRBJ1-6,few,TRBV7-6,NA,TGTGCCAGCAGCTTAGGTTCAGGGGCGGGGTCACCCCTCCACTTT,CASSLGSGAGSPLHF
TRBJ2-5,few,TRBV6-5,NA,TGTGCCAGCAGTTACGCTAGCGAGCAAGAGACCCAGTACTTC,CASSYASEQETQYF
TRBJ2-3,NA,TRBV20-1,TRBD2,TGCAGTGCTGGACGATCTCCTGGGGCTAGCGGGAGGCAATTCACAGATACGCAGTATTTT,CSAGRSPGASGRQFTDTQYF
TRBJ2-3,few,TRBV29-1,NA,TGCGGCGTTCCAGGGAAGACTAGCACAGATACGCAGTATTTT,CGVPGKTSTDTQYF